These T cell receptor beta chains were read from a single sample in a study of blood T cell repertoires in COVID-19. The protocol was immunoSEQ multiplex PCR, while the TCRdb copy is restricted to in-frame clones and leaves out a portion. The sample has 110,000 to 150,000 clones; roughly 88% are singletons. The sequencing sample was made of peripheral blood. Receptor source: a man aged 65 to 79 with acute or convalescent COVID-19. CDR3s include the opening cysteine and the closing phenylalanine or tryptophan. The order of the fields is clone size, V gene, D gene, J gene, CDR3 DNA, CDR3 protein. D genes are given only for firm matches. Only some rows state a clone size, as once, few, many or a class for expanded clones.

once,TRBV5-1,TRBD2,TRBJ2-1,TGCGCCAGCACTAGCGGGAGCGGTTACAATGAGCAGTTCTTC,CASTSGSGYNEQFF
.,TRBV7-9,.,TRBJ1-2,TGTGCCAGCAGTTTCGCGTCCGTCGGCGGTTTTCGGTCTGGCTACACCTTC,CASSFASVGGFRSGYTF
few,TRBV7-2,.,TRBJ2-4,TGTGCCAGCAGCTTAAATGGCGGGAACTTAAACATTCAGTACTTC,CASSLNGGNLNIQYF
.,TRBV4-1,TRBD1,TRBJ2-7,TGCGCCAGCAGCTTCGGGTCCGGGACAGGGGCCTACGAGCAGTACTTC,CASSFGSGTGAYEQYF
.,TRBV28,TRBD1,TRBJ1-1,TGTGCCAGCAGTTCCCCCTCCGGGACAGGCGGCACTGAAGCTTTCTTT,CASSSPSGTGGTEAFF
.,TRBV9,.,TRBJ2-1,TGTGCCAGCAGCGTAGGGAACTCCGGGACAGAGCAGTTCTTC,CASSVGNSGTEQFF
.,TRBV28,.,TRBJ2-1,TGTGCCAGCAGTTCTCCCTATAGGGGTGGAGAGCAGTTCTTC,CASSSPYRGGEQFF
once,TRBV2,TRBD2,TRBJ2-3,TGTGCCAGCAGTGACGAGCGGGGGGGCGTAGATACGCAGTATTTT,CASSDERGGVDTQYF
.,TRBV5-4,TRBD2,TRBJ2-1,TGTGCCAGCAGTCCAGGACTAGCGGGAGGGAATGAGCAGTTCTTC,CASSPGLAGGNEQFF
.,TRBV2,.,TRBJ1-4,TGTGCCAGCAGTGAACTCCTAAATGAAAAACTGTTTTTT,CASSELLNEKLFF
.,TRBV7-9,.,TRBJ2-3,TGTGCCAGCAGCTTGGGGACAAGAGATACGCAGTATTTT,CASSLGTRDTQYF
.,TRBV19,TRBD2,TRBJ2-5,TGTGCCAGTAGCGATAGCGGGGCCCAAGAGACCCAGTACTTC,CASSDSGAQETQYF
.,TRBV19,TRBD1,TRBJ1-1,TGTGCCAGTAGGGACAGGGGGAACACTGAAGCTTTCTTT,CASRDRGNTEAFF
.,TRBV6-1,.,TRBJ1-3,TGTGCCAGCAGTGCAATGCGGGGCGACGACTCTGGAAACACCATATATTTT,CASSAMRGDDSGNTIYF
.,TRBV30,TRBD1,TRBJ1-1,TGTGCCTGGAGTCCTTGGGACAGGGGAGGGGGCACTGAAGCTTTCTTT,CAWSPWDRGGGTEAFF
.,TRBV5-1,.,TRBJ2-2,TGCGCCAGCTCTTTAGGAGGGCGCACCGGGGAGCTGTTTTTT,CASSLGGRTGELFF